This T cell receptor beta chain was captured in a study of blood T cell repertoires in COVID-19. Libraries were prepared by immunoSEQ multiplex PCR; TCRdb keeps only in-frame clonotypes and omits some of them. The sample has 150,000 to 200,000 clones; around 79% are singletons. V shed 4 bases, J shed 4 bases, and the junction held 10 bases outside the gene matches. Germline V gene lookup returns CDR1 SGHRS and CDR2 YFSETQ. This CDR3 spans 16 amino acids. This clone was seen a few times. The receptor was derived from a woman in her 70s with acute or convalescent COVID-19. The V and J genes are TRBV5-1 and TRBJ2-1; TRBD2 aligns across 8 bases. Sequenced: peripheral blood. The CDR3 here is CASSLNTASGYNEQFF. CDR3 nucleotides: TGCGCCAGCAGCCTCAATACGGCTAGCGGGTACAATGAGCAGTTCTTC.